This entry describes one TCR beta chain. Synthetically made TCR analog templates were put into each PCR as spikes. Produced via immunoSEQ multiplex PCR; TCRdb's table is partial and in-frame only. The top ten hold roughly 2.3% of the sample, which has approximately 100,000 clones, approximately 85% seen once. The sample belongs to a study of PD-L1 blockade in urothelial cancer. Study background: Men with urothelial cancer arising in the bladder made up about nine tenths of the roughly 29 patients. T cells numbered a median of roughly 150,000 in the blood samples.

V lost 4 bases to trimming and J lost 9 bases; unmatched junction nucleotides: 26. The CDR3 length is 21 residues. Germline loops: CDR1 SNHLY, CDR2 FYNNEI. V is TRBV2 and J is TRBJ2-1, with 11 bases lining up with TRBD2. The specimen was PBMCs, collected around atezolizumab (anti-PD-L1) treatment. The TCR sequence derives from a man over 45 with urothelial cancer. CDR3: CASSGPRVGQGSSGRYREQFF. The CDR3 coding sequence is TGTGCCAGCAGTGGCCCCCGTGTGGGACAGGGCTCTAGCGGGAGGTACCGTGAGCAGTTCTTC.